This TCR beta chain came from a study of blood T cell repertoires in COVID-19. TCRdb's table, derived via immunoSEQ multiplex PCR, lists solely in-frame clones and lacks some. Of 250,000 or so clones in the sample, 70% to 90% were seen once. This CDR3 has 15 amino acids. V lost 10 bases to trimming and J lost 0 bases, with 17 bases between them. CDR1 is SNHLY, CDR2 FYNNEI, per germline. Sequencing used PBMCs or T cells enriched from blood (not recorded which). This receptor was identified in a woman aged 45-65 years who had recovered from COVID-19. The chain is built from TRBV2 and TRBJ2-3; perhaps TRBD1 as D (5 bases). The CDR3 DNA follows: TGTGCCATATCACAGGAACACACTAGCACAGATACGCAGTATTTT. It is translated as CAISQEHTSTDTQYF.